This T cell receptor beta chain was sequenced during a study of CD8+ T cells in alopecia areata. Whole-study context: After 6 to 18 months of tofacitinib, follow-up continued 6 months off drug.

Alopecia areata patients gave lesional scalp punch biopsies and peripheral blood samples. TCR sequencing used cDNA made by reverse transcription of extracted RNA. Some clones are missing from TCRdb's copy, which holds only in-frame ones; the method was immunoSEQ multiplex PCR. The table records some 200,000 clones, approximately 56% of them present only once. Trimming pared 5 bases from V and 8 bases from J, leaving 12 bases between. Germline CDR1 is DFQATT and CDR2 is SNEGSKA (reference sequence). This CDR3 contains 11 residues. V usage is TRBV20-1 and J usage is TRBJ1-2; D not resolved. Here the sequenced sample was CD4+ T cells sorted from blood, taken at week 0. This clonotype was sampled from a human donor with alopecia areata. The DNA of the CDR3 is TGCAGTGCTCCCTCGATCGTCGGCTACACCTTC. Translation: CSAPSIVGYTF.